This TCR beta chain comes out of a study of T cells in Graves' hyperthyroidism and ophthalmopathy. The germline V gene encodes CDR1 DFQATT and CDR2 SNEGSKA (reference sequence). The CDR3 totals 17 residues. Deletions cut 0 bases from V and 2 bases from J, with 16 bases between. Amplified TCR beta CDR3 regions derived from RNA transcripts. The primer set for the first-round RT-PCR of the TCR CDR3 was HTBI. In TCRdb, the multiplex PCR reads were re-called with MiXCR into one record per CDR3 protein. The top ten clones hold 34% of a sample with fewer than 450,000 distinct CDR3 sequences, approximately 18% of them seen once. This clonotype was counted between two and nine times.

This chain joins TRBV20-1 and TRBJ2-2; possibly TRBD1 for D (5 bases). The sequence came from a woman in her twenties or thirties with Graves' hyperthyroidism that later progressed to Graves' ophthalmopathy. Sequenced input: blood. The CDR3 DNA reads as TGCAGTGCTAGAGATCGGCGGCAGGGCTTTAACACCGGGGAGCTGTTTTTT. Protein product: CSARDRRQGFNTGELFF.